This T cell receptor beta chain was captured in a study of CD8+ T cells in alopecia areata. The treatment was: oral pan-JAK inhibitor, 5-10 mg twice daily. Both peripheral blood and punch biopsies of lesional scalp skin were obtained from patients who had alopecia areata. CDR3 length: 17 residues. V was shortened by 0 bases and J by 0 bases, with 13 bases between the two germline ends. Looked up from germline, CDR1 is SGDLS and CDR2 is YYNGEE. Investigators isolated RNA and reverse transcribed it into cDNA to act as the sequencing template. Produced via immunoSEQ multiplex PCR; TCRdb's table is partial and in-frame only. The repertoire has approximately 4,300 clones, 69% of them found once; the top ten carry around 7.9%.

Sequenced here: skin, sampled at week 24, from a patient treated with tofacitinib. The J gene is TRBJ2-1, the V gene TRBV9; D not resolved. The receptor's source is a human donor with alopecia areata. In DNA form, the CDR3 reads TGTGCCAGCAGCGTAGCGGGTAACCCGAACTCCTACAATGAGCAGTTCTTC. Encoded protein: CASSVAGNPNSYNEQFF.